This T cell receptor (beta chain) was observed in a study of T cell clonality in common variable immunodeficiency. Findings and limits, study-wide: Reportedly, TCR beta sequences from common variable immunodeficiency showed fewer deletions and N-nucleotide insertions. TCRbeta clonality was increased in CVID versus healthy controls. Authors noted CVID clonality's cause needs subpopulation repertoire sequencing.

Generated by immunoSEQ multiplex PCR, the TCRdb table keeps only in-frame clones and is missing some. Listed for the sample are about 40,000 clones, none seen a single time. The V and J ends lost 0 bases and 3 bases respectively, with 14 bases between them. Germline CDR1 LGHNA, CDR2 YNFKEQ. CDR3 size: 17 residues. This clone was seen ten or more times. Its specificity is not known. The sequence runs out 3 residues before the end of the CDR3; the remainder is reconstructed from the germline J gene. Sequencing was done on a sample of peripheral blood mononuclear cells. The genes are TRBV4-2 and TRBJ1-4; possible D gene TRBD1, 6 bases. The TCR sequence derives from a person aged 18 to 75 in good health. CDR3 sequence reads: CASSQESKRQANEKLFF. The sequenced CDR3 bases are TGTGCCAGCAGCCAAGAGTCAAAAAGACAGGCTAATGAAAAA.